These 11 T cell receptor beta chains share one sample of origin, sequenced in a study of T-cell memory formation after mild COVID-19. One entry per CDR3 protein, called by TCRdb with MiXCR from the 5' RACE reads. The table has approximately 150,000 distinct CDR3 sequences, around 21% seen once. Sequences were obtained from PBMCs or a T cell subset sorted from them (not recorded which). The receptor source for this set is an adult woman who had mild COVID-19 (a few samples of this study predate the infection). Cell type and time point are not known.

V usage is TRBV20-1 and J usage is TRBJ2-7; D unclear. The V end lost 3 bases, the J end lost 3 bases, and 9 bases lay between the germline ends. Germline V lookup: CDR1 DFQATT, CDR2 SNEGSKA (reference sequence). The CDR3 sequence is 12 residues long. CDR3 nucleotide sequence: TGCAGTGCTAGGGTCAGGAGCTACGAGCAGTACTTC. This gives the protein CSARVRSYEQYF.

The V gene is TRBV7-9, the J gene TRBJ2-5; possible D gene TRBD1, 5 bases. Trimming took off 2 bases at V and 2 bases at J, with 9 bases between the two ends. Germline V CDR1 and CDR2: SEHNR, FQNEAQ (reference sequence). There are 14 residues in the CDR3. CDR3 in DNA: TGTGCCAGCAGCTTAATGGCAGGGCAAGAGACCCAGTACTTC. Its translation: CASSLMAGQETQYF.

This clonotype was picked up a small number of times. The CDR3 loop reads CASSVEGHEQYF. CDR3 DNA: TGTGCCAGCAGCGTAGAAGGTCACGAGCAGTACTTC. The J gene is TRBJ2-7, the V gene TRBV9, with D unclear. Trimming stripped 0 bases from V and 5 bases from J, with 6 bases between. The CDR3 is 12 residues long. Germline values: CDR1 SGDLS, CDR2 YYNGEE.

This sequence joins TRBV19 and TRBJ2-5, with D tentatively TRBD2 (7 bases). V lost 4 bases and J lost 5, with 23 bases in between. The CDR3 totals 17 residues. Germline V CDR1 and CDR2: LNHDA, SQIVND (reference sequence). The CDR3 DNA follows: TGTGCCAGTAGTAGCGGCGGTCGGGGGGCCTCCGGGGAGACCCAGTACTTC. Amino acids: CASSSGGRGASGETQYF.

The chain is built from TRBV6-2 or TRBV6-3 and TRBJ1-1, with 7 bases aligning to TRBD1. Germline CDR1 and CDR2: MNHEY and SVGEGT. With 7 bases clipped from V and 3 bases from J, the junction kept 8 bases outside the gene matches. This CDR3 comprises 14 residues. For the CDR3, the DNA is TGTGCCAGCACCCCTCGGCAGGGGGACACTGAAGCTTTCTTT. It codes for CASTPRQGDTEAFF.

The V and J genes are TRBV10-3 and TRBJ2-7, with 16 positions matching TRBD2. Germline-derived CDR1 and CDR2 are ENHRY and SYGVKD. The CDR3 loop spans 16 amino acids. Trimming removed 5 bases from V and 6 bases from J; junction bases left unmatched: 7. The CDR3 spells CAISPGLAGGRGEQYF. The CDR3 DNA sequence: TGTGCCATCAGTCCGGGACTAGCGGGGGGGAGAGGCGAGCAGTACTTC.

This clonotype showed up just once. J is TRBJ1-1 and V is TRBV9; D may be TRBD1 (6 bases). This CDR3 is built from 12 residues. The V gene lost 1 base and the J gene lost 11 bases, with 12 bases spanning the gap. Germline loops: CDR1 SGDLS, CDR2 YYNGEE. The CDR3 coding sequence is TGTGCCAGCAGCGTATTCGAGGGGGAGGCTTTCTTT. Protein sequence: CASSVFEGEAFF.

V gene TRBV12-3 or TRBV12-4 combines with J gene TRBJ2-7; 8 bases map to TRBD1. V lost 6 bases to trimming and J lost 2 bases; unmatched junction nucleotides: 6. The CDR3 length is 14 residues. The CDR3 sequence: CASSRTGRTYEQYF. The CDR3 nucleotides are TGTGCCAGCAGCCGGACAGGGCGAACCTACGAGCAGTACTTC.

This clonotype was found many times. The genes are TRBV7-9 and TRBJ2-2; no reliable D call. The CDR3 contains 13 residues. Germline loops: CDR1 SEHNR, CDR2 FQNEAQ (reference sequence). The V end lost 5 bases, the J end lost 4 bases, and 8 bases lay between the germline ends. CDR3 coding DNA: TGTGCCAGCAGCCTGACAACCACCGGGGAGCTGTTTTTT. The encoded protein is CASSLTTTGELFF. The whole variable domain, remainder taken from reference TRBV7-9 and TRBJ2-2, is DTGVSQNPRHKITKRGQNVTFRCDPISEHNRLYWYRQTLGQGPEFLTYFQNEAQLEKSRLLSDRFSAERPKGSFSTLEIQRTEQGDSAMYLCASSLTTTGELFFGEGSRLTVL.

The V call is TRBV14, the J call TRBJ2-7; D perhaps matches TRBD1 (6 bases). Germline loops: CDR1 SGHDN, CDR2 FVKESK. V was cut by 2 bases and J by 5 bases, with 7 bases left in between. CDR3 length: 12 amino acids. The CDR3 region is CASSQTGNEQYF. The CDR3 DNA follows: TGTGCCAGCAGCCAAACAGGGAACGAGCAGTACTTC.

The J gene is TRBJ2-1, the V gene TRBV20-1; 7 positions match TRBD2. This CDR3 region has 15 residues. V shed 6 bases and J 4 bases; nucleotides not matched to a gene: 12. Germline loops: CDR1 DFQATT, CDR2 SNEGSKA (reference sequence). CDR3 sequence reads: CSALLAVGPYNEQFF. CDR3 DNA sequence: TGCAGTGCCCTCCTAGCGGTAGGGCCTTACAATGAGCAGTTCTTC.